The 27 T cell receptor beta chains below all came from one sample that was sequenced in a study of CXCR3-negative and CXCR3-positive naive CD8 T cells. Points from the study as a whole: Against CXCR3-negative naive cells, CXCR3-positive naive cells showed more hydrophobic TRB CDR3s.

Antigens of these TCRs are unknown. The authors prepared UMI-labeled TRB cDNA libraries by 5' RACE. Each CDR3 protein gets one entry in TCRdb, which reprocessed the 5' RACE reads and gives no DNA. In total, the table holds about 85,000 distinct CDR3 sequences. Sequencing input: naive CXCR3+ CD8+ T cells from blood. Subset noted: CD45RO-CCR7+CD27+CD95- naive CD8+ T cells expressing CXCR3 (TNR3+). The receptors stem from a human donor in good health. Some clones in this sample may be carry-over from other donors' samples.

The rearrangement joins TRBV5-5 to TRBJ2-7; TCRdb selects TRBD2, and the lack of DNA leaves this call unchecked. CDR1 and CDR2 from the germline V gene are SGHKS and YYEKEE (reference sequence). The CDR3 extends over 15 amino acids. The CDR3 region is CASSSTGLASYEQYF.

The chain recombines TRBV7-9 with TRBJ2-1; checking the TCRdb D call of TRBD1 is not possible without DNA. This CDR3 has 16 amino acids. Germline CDR1 reads SEHNR; CDR2 reads FQNEAQ (reference sequence). The CDR3 loop is CASSWTGMGSYNEQFF.

The chain employs TRBV29-1 and TRBJ1-6; TCRdb's assignment of TRBD1 cannot be checked, as there is no DNA. Germline V gene lookup returns CDR1 SQVTM and CDR2 ANQGSEA. This CDR3 has 19 amino acids. This chain's CDR3 is CSVRVQAFCVGSYNSPLHF.

CDR3 protein: CASSITSGRPYNEQFF. The chain joins TRBV7-6 to TRBJ2-1; TCRdb outputs TRBD2, but without DNA this stays unchecked. Germline CDR1 SGHVS, CDR2 FNYEAQ. This CDR3 is built from 16 residues.

V and J are TRBV28 and TRBJ1-2; the D call of TRBD1 rests on TCRdb alone, since no DNA is present to check it. The CDR3 spans 15 residues. CDR1 is MDHEN, CDR2 SYDVKM, per germline. The CDR3 here is CASSSRTGLNYGYTF.

The rearrangement links TRBV23-1 to TRBJ2-4. TRBV23-1 has ORF status, its function being uncertain. This CDR3 spans 12 amino acids. CDR3 in amino acids: CALGLSKNIQYF.

The V gene is TRBV18, the J gene TRBJ1-1. This CDR3 is built from 16 residues. Germline V gene sequence: CDR1 KGHSH, CDR2 LQKENI. The CDR3 protein is CASSPIQVALNTEAFF. Looking up the rest from reference TRBV18 and TRBJ1-1 gives the full variable domain: NAGVMQNPRHLVRRRGQEARLRCSPMKGHSHVYWYRQLPEEGLKFMVYLQKENIIDESGMPKERFSAEFPKEGPSILRIQQVVRGDSAAYFCASSPIQVALNTEAFFGQGTRLTVV.

The chain employs TRBV20-1 and TRBJ2-7; TCRdb lists TRBD2, though no DNA is available to test this call. Germline-derived CDR1 and CDR2 are DFQATT and SNEGSKA (reference sequence). The length of the CDR3 is 13 residues. The CDR3 spells CSARVRAAYEQYF.

This sequence joins TRBV29-1 and TRBJ2-7; TCRdb picks TRBD2, but there is no DNA to check that call. The CDR3 extends over 13 amino acids. Germline V gene data show CDR1 as SQVTM and CDR2 as ANQGSEA. CDR3 in amino acids: CSVEEEEQYERYF.

V and J are TRBV4-3 and TRBJ1-1; TCRdb's D call of TRBD1 is untestable without DNA. The CDR3 is 17 residues long. Per germline, CDR1 LGHNA and CDR2 YSLEER. CDR3 in amino acids: CASSQDRAGAVNTEAFF.

CDR3 in amino acids: CASSPLPGLAGGFTDTQYF. V and J are TRBV28 and TRBJ2-3; lacking DNA, the TRBD2 call made by TCRdb goes unchecked. The CDR3 runs to 19 residues. Per germline, CDR1 MDHEN and CDR2 SYDVKM.

The rearrangement joins TRBV6-5 to TRBJ1-5. This CDR3 is built from 14 residues. Germline CDR1 reads MNHEY; CDR2 reads SVGAGI. CDR3 sequence: CASSLDYSNQPQHF.

V gene TRBV7-6 combines with J gene TRBJ1-5; TCRdb indicates TRBD1, and absent DNA this call remains unverified. In germline, CDR1 is SGHVS, CDR2 FNYEAQ. This CDR3 is built from 13 residues. The CDR3 region is CASSELGVQPQHF.

The chain has TRBV12-3 or TRBV12-4 and TRBJ2-3; no DNA is available, so the TRBD1 call from TCRdb remains unchecked. The CDR3 contains 14 residues. The chain's CDR3 is CASSSPWSTDTQYF.

The J gene is TRBJ2-5, the V gene TRBV15; absent DNA, TCRdb's TRBD1 call cannot be checked. The CDR3 loop spans 14 amino acids. CDR1 and CDR2 (germline): LNHNV, YYDKDF (reference sequence). This CDR3 reads CATSTRTGAETQYF. Looking up the rest from reference TRBV15 and TRBJ2-5 gives the full variable domain: DAMVIQNPRYQVTQFGKPVTLSCSQTLNHNVMYWYQQKSSQAPKLLFHYYDKDFNNEADTPDNFQSRRPNTSFCFLDIRSPGLGDTAMYLCATSTRTGAETQYFGPGTRLLVL.

The chain links TRBV5-1 to TRBJ1-2; no DNA is available, so the TRBD1 call from TCRdb remains unchecked. Germline V gene lookup returns CDR1 SGHRS and CDR2 YFSETQ. The CDR3 is 14 amino acids. The CDR3 is CASSLVWGGDGYTF.

The chain links TRBV7-9 to TRBJ2-7; the TCRdb D gene call, TRBD1, has no DNA to confirm it. The germline V gene encodes CDR1 SEHNR and CDR2 FQNEAQ (reference sequence). CDR3 length: 14 amino acids. This CDR3 is CASSTGGAGDEQYF.

V is TRBV27 and J is TRBJ1-1; no DNA is available, so the TRBD1 call from TCRdb remains unchecked. The CDR3 runs 13 residues. Germline V gene data show CDR1 as MNHEY and CDR2 as SMNVEV (reference sequence). The CDR3 sequence is CASTGVSDTEAFF.

The chain is built from TRBV7-2 and TRBJ1-1. Germline assignment: CDR1 SGHTA and CDR2 FQGNSA. This CDR3 has 13 amino acids. The CDR3 region is CASSPSEYTEAFF.

The V and J genes are TRBV20-1 and TRBJ1-5; TCRdb's assignment of TRBD1 cannot be checked, as there is no DNA. There are 17 residues in the CDR3. Germline V lookup: CDR1 DFQATT, CDR2 SNEGSKA (reference sequence). The CDR3 reads CSARETGGGYSNQPQHF.

The CDR3 reads CASSHFRDLPSYEQYF. The gene calls are TRBV3-1 and TRBJ2-7; the TRBD2 assignment by TCRdb is unverifiable without DNA. The CDR3 covers 16 residues. The germline CDR1 and CDR2 sequences are LGHDT and YNNKEL (reference sequence).

The chain has TRBV7-2 and TRBJ1-2. CDR1 SGHTA and CDR2 FQGNSA come from the germline V gene. CDR3 size: 16 residues. CDR3 residues: CASSNLPSGGIYGYTF.

The chain employs TRBV4-2 and TRBJ2-2. The CDR3 length is 17 residues. In germline, CDR1 is LGHNA, CDR2 YNFKEQ. CDR3 in amino acids: CASSPRARPHPPGELFF.

The rearrangement joins TRBV4-3 to TRBJ2-7; the D gene TCRdb calls, TRBD2, cannot be checked with no DNA. Germline lookup yields CDR1 LGHNA and CDR2 YSLEER. The CDR3 runs to 15 residues. The CDR3: CASSQVSRGGYEQYF.

V and J are TRBV7-2 and TRBJ2-1; the TCRdb D gene call, TRBD2, has no DNA to confirm it. This CDR3 is built from 14 residues. CDR1 and CDR2 from the germline V gene are SGHTA and FQGNSA. The CDR3 sequence: CASSFRTAGNEQFF.

The J gene is TRBJ2-7, the V gene TRBV7-2. Looked up from germline, CDR1 is SGHTA and CDR2 is FQGNSA. The CDR3 covers 15 residues. The CDR3 sequence is CASSLVHSSSYEQYF.

The rearrangement links TRBV29-1 to TRBJ2-3; the TRBD1 assignment by TCRdb is unverifiable without DNA. The CDR3 has 12 residues. In germline, CDR1 is SQVTM, CDR2 ANQGSEA. CDR3 sequence reads: CSAWGTTDTQYF.